This T cell receptor beta chain was sequenced for a study of neurological immune-mediated disorders. This clonotype has a count of ten or more. From the 5' RACE reads, TCRdb called clonotypes with MiXCR, one entry per CDR3 protein. This table has some 60,000 distinct CDR3 sequences, 3% to 4% appearing once. The unsorted libraries were generated from a total of 2 million PBMCs, which had been stored in RNAlater at -80 C. The CDR3 sequence is 15 residues long. Germline CDR1 reads SGDLS; CDR2 reads YYNGEE. V shed 0 bases and J 6 bases; nucleotides not matched to a gene: 1. Specimen: PBMCs. This chain connects TRBV9 to TRBJ2-1; 12 bases agree with TRBD2. The TCR was taken from a woman between 50 and 59 years old with multiple sclerosis. The CDR3 DNA is TGTGCCAGCAGCGTAGCTAGCGGGAGGGCCAATGAGCAGTTCTTC. Translating it yields CASSVASGRANEQFF.